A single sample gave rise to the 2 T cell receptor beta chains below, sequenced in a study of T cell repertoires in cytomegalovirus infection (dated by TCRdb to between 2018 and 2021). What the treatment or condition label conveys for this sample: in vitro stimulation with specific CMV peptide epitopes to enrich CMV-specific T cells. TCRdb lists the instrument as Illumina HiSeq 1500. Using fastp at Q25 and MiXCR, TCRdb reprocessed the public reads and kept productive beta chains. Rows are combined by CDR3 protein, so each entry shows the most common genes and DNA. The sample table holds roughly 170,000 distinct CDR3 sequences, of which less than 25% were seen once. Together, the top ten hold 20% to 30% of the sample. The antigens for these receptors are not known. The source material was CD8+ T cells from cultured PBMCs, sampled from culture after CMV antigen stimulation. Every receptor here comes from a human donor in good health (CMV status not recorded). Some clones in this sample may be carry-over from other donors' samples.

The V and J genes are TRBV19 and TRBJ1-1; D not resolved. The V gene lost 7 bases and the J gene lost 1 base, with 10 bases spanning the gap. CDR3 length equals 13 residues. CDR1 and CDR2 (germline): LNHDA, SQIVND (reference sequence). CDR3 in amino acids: CASIAVGNTEAFF. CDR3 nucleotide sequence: TGTGCCAGTATTGCGGTGGGGAACACTGAAGCTTTCTTT. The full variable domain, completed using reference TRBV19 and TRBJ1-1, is DGGITQSPKYLFRKEGQNVTLSCEQNLNHDAMYWYRQDPGQGLRLIYYSQIVNDFQKGDIAEGYSVSREKKESFPLTVTSAQKNPTAFYLCASIAVGNTEAFFGQGTRLTVV.

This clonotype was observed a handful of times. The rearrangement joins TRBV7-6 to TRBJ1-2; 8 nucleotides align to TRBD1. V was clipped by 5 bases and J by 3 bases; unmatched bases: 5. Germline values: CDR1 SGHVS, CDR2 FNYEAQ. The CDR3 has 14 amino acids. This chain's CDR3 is CASSPDRDHYGYTF. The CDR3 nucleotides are TGTGCCAGCAGCCCGGACAGGGACCACTATGGCTACACCTTC.